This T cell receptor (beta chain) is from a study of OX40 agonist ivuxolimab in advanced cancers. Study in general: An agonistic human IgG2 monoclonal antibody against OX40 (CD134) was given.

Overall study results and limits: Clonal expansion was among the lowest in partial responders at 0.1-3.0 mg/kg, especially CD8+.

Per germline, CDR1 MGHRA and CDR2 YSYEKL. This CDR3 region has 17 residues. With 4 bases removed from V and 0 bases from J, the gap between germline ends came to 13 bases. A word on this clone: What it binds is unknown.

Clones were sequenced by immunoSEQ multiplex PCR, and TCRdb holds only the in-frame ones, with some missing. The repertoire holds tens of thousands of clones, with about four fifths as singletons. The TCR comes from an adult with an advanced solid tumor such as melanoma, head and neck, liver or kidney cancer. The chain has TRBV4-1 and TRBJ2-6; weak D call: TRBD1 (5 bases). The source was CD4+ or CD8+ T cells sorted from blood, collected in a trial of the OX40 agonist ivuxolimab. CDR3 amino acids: CASSLGHGGSGANVLTF. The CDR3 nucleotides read TGCGCCAGCAGCCTAGGACACGGCGGCTCTGGGGCCAACGTCCTGACTTTC.